This T cell receptor beta chain was identified in a study of human T cells and chemical hapten exposure. Time point noted: patch test 1, 2 weeks after DPC sensitization. Treatment meaning: therapeutic diphenylcyclopropenone sensitization with weekly scalp DPC. The sample holds many counts of this clonotype. The study used a library that attached unique molecular identifiers to individual cDNA molecules. As handled by the study authors: The number of TCRs in each sample had a median of approximately 96,000 and spanned about 23,224 to 700,000. TCRdb re-analysed the RACE reads in MiXCR, keeping a single row per CDR3 protein. TCRdb, not the authors, supplied the V and J calls. The sample has 65,000 to 85,000 distinct CDR3 sequences, around 10% seen once. The clonotype was recovered from a woman aged 50 to 60 with alopecia areata. Some clones in this sample may be carry-over from other donors' samples. This material consisted of whole blood, taken in connection with sensitization to the hapten diphenylcyclopropenone (DPC).

CDR3 coding DNA: TGTGCCAGCAGCTTGTTCCCAGCTTTCTACGAGCAGTACTTC. This gives the protein CASSLFPAFYEQYF. The chain couples TRBV5-6 to TRBJ2-7; D remains unclear. The V end was cut by 1 base, the J end by 3 bases, with 11 bases between. The CDR3 is 14 residues long. CDR1 SGHDT and CDR2 YYEEEE come from the germline V gene.